This is a list of T cell receptor beta chains from one sample in a study of tumor-infiltrating lymphocytes in localized non-small cell lung cancer. Produced via immunoSEQ multiplex PCR; TCRdb's table is partial and in-frame only. The table shows over 9,000 clones, with 84% occurring only once. Sample: lung tumor tissue. The origin of the receptors is a human donor with non-small cell lung cancer. Each CDR3 is given with its conserved first and last residue.

v_gene,CDR3aa
TRBV21-1,CASSKGRSNYGYTF
TRBV2,CASSGGTSGSSYNEQFF
TRBV9,CASSEGAGWANEKLFF
TRBV9,CASSAGGGHNSPLHF
TRBV28,CASSLDRVRTEAFF
TRBV19,CASSIPPGGGRYGYTF
TRBV19,CASSIDGYEQYF
TRBV27,CASSYRQHGEAFF
TRBV6-5,CASSRGGQGGETQYF
TRBV11-3,CASSGGSNIQYF
TRBV5-5,CASSLLLVLAGFTDTQYF
TRBV9,CASSVEVGGQETQYF
TRBV21-1,CASRGLAPHYEQYF
TRBV19,CASTRQPTQPQHF
TRBV6-1,CASSEFSGGLGNTIYF
TRBV7-2,CASSLEAGGDEKLFF
TRBV2,CASSLAKNIQYF
TRBV7-2,CASSSQARDTSPLHF
TRBV7-6,CASSSSGTSGGRGELFF
TRBV19,CASSTRVRSDEQFF
TRBV11-2,CASSVIGQGSYEQYF
TRBV5-1,CASSLRVGTHEQYF
TRBV7-2,CASTPGDGYTF
TRBV11-1,CASSLADSGSYEQYF
TRBV6-5,CASSYGTGQPQHF
TRBV4-2,CASSEYSKGGNIQYF
TRBV29-1,CSVNGGRDIQYF
TRBV7-3,CASSLTRGTDTQYF
TRBV30,CAWSGGSSGSAYNEQFF
TRBV4-1,CASSQQQGAGEQYF
TRBV5-1,CASSLTGGKANTGELFF
TRBV7-2,CASTRLATDTQYF
TRBV9,CASSPGLAEFTDTQYF
TRBV11-1,CASSTRGPYGYTF
TRBV6-1,CASSESSRMGELFF
TRBV29-1,CSVDFSGEQYF
TRBV7-8,CASSSQGRRGNQPQHF
TRBV7-2,CASSSGQGGGKLFF
TRBV28,CASTAELRYEQYF
TRBV7-2,CASSLVGGSEAFF
TRBV7-2,CASSLSRGRDGYTF
TRBV5-1,CASSVTGAQETQYF
TRBV5-3,CARSLAQDEAFF
TRBV5-1,CASSFEGGAEAFF
TRBV19,CASSMGTSGTLEQYF
TRBV6-5,CASSSLGTSYGYTF
TRBV7-3,CASSGSGTGVADTQYF
TRBV28,CASSLPPKGLGLYNEQFF
TRBV27,CASSFLADVMNTEAFF
TRBV5-6,CASSFGKEGYTF
TRBV7-2,CASSFWGSLNTEAFF
TRBV6-6,CASSYNGGAQETQYF
TRBV9,CASSARLSRENEQFF
TRBV18,CASSPPTRTYEQYF
TRBV5-1,CASSFGTREKLFF
TRBV4-3,CASSQEFYRETQYF
TRBV27,CASSQGHAEAFF
TRBV6-5,CASSSWMNTEAFF
TRBV7-3,CASSLTKLAGIYNEQFF
TRBV7-7,CASSSSRRETQYF